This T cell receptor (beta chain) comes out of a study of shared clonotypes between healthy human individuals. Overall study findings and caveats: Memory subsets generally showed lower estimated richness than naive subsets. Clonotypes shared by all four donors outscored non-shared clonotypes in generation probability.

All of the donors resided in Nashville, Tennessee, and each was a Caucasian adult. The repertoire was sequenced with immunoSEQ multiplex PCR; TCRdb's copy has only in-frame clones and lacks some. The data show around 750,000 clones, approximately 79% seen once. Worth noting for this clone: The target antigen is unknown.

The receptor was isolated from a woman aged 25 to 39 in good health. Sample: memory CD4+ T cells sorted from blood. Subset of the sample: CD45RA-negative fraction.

CDR3 amino acids: CASSARDPVFNEQFF. CDR3 nucleotides: TGTGCCAGCAGCGCCCGGGACCCCGTTTTCAATGAGCAGTTCTTC. This chain links TRBV6-5 with TRBJ2-1; D possibly uses TRBD1 or TRBD2 (5 bases each). Germline CDR1 MNHEY, CDR2 SVGAGI. This CDR3 has 15 residues. The V and J ends lost 6 bases and 6 bases respectively, with 18 bases between them.